The 28 T cell receptor beta chains reported below all come from one sample, sequenced in a study of cytomegalovirus exposure and HLA in healthy donors. PCR primers comprised 60 Vbeta and 13 Jbeta primers. Measured with immunoSEQ multiplex PCR; TCRdb has only the in-frame clones, and not every one. The sample shows over 65,000 clones, roughly 75% of them seen only once. Specimen: PBMCs. The receptors derive from a man aged 40-49 years in good health and CMV-seronegative.

This clone came up a few times. This chain uses TRBV7-9 with TRBJ2-1; 7 positions agree with TRBD1. The CDR3 contains 12 residues. CDR1 SEHNR and CDR2 FQNEAQ come from the germline V gene (reference sequence). J lost 7 bases, V lost 7 bases, and 4 bases had no gene match. DNA of the CDR3: TGTGCCAGCACCCTACAGGGGAATGAGCAGTTCTTC. This codes for CASTLQGNEQFF.

The V gene is TRBV19, the J gene TRBJ1-1, with D uncertain. The V and J ends lost 4 bases and 1 base respectively, with 13 bases between them. The CDR3 is made up of 15 amino acids. Looked up from germline, CDR1 is LNHDA and CDR2 is SQIVND (reference sequence). The CDR3 here is CASSTTDPRNTEAFF. The CDR3 DNA sequence: TGTGCCAGTAGTACTACAGACCCGAGGAACACTGAAGCTTTCTTT.

DNA for the CDR3: TGTGCCTGGAGTTCACGGGGACAGGGGATATATGAGCAGTTCTTC. Its translation is CAWSSRGQGIYEQFF. This chain connects TRBV30 to TRBJ2-1, with 10 bases lining up with TRBD1. V was pared by 2 bases and J by 8 bases, with 9 bases of the junction left unmatched. This CDR3 is 15 amino acids long. From germline, CDR1 is GTSNPN and CDR2 SVGIG (reference sequence). Full variable domain (outside the CDR3, taken from reference TRBV30 and TRBJ2-1): SQTIHQWPATLVQPVGSPLSLECTVEGTSNPNLYWYRQAAGRGLQLLFYSVGIGQISSEVPQNLSASRPQDRQFILSSKKLLLSDSGFYLCAWSSRGQGIYEQFFGPGTRLTVL.

V usage is TRBV30 and J usage is TRBJ2-7; a possible D gene is TRBD1 (5 bases). V was shortened by 4 bases and J by 2 bases, with 6 bases between the two germline ends. Germline values: CDR1 GTSNPN, CDR2 SVGIG (reference sequence). The CDR3 has 11 residues. The DNA for the CDR3 is TGTGCCTGGAAGGGGACCTACGAGCAGTACTTC. This codes for CAWKGTYEQYF. Combining the CDR3 with reference TRBV30 and TRBJ2-7 gives the whole variable domain SQTIHQWPATLVQPVGSPLSLECTVEGTSNPNLYWYRQAAGRGLQLLFYSVGIGQISSEVPQNLSASRPQDRQFILSSKKLLLSDSGFYLCAWKGTYEQYFGPGTRLTVT.

V is TRBV5-6 and J is TRBJ1-5; weak D call: TRBD1 (6 bases). Germline CDR1 SGHDT, CDR2 YYEEEE. This CDR3 has 16 residues. Trimming stripped 5 bases from V and 2 bases from J, with 17 bases between. The CDR3 loop reads CASSPKQGLGNQPQHF. The CDR3 nucleotides are TGTGCCAGCAGTCCGAAACAGGGCCTTGGCAATCAGCCCCAGCATTTT. Full variable domain (missing parts from reference TRBV5-6 and TRBJ1-5): DAGVTQSPTHLIKTRGQQVTLRCSPKSGHDTVSWYQQALGQGPQFIFQYYEEEERQRGNFPDRFSGHQFPNYSSELNVNALLLGDSALYLCASSPKQGLGNQPQHFGDGTRLSIL.

The rearrangement uses TRBV5-1 and TRBJ2-1; TRBD2 matches 8 bases. The germline gives CDR1 SGHRS, CDR2 YFSETQ. This CDR3 is 14 amino acids long. Trimming cost V 3 bases and J 7 bases; bases outside gene matches: 6. CDR3 amino acids: CASSSGLVTNEQFF. DNA of the CDR3: TGCGCCAGCAGCTCGGGACTAGTAACGAATGAGCAGTTCTTC.

V usage is TRBV29-1 and J usage is TRBJ2-7, with D maybe TRBD1 (5 bases). The CDR3 is made up of 12 amino acids. Trimming left V 5 bases short and J 7 bases short, with 15 bases between. Germline assignment: CDR1 SQVTM and CDR2 ANQGSEA. The CDR3 is CSVSTGIGEQYF. CDR3 bases: TGCAGCGTTTCAACAGGAATCGGAGAGCAGTACTTC.

The chain combines TRBV27 with TRBJ1-5; perhaps TRBD1 as D (6 bases). Germline V gene lookup returns CDR1 MNHEY and CDR2 SMNVEV (reference sequence). V lost 6 bases, J lost 3 bases, and 12 bases lay in between. The CDR3 consists of 14 residues. CDR3 DNA sequence: TGTGCCAGCAGCCCTAGGGGGAACAATCAGCCCCAGCATTTT. This sequence encodes CASSPRGNNQPQHF.

CDR3: CASSLFSENNEQFF. As DNA, the CDR3 is TGTGCCAGCAGCTTATTTTCCGAGAACAATGAGCAGTTCTTC. The V and J genes are TRBV7-8 and TRBJ2-1; D gene unclear. The germline CDR1 and CDR2 sequences are SGHVS and FQNEAQ. The CDR3 contains 14 residues. Trimming pared 2 bases from V and 5 bases from J, leaving 10 bases between. Combining the CDR3 with reference TRBV7-8 and TRBJ2-1 gives the whole variable domain GAGVSQSPRYKVAKRGQDVALRCDPISGHVSLFWYQQALGQGPEFLTYFQNEAQLDKSGLPSDRFFAERPEGSVSTLKIQRTQQEDSAVYLCASSLFSENNEQFFGPGTRLTVL.

This chain links TRBV19 with TRBJ2-7; D is uncertain. The CDR3 spans 13 residues. Germline V gene sequence: CDR1 LNHDA, CDR2 SQIVND (reference sequence). V lost 6 bases and J 0 bases, leaving 9 bases between the germline ends. The CDR3: CASRSASSYEQYF. The DNA for the CDR3 is TGTGCCAGTAGGTCAGCGAGCTCCTACGAGCAGTACTTC.

For the CDR3, the DNA is TGTGCCAGCAGTGGCCGGACAGGCCTTCTCCGAGGCACAGATACGCAGTATTTT. This encodes CASSGRTGLLRGTDTQYF. V and J are TRBV2 and TRBJ2-3; 7 nucleotides match TRBD1. The CDR3 is 18 residues long. The germline V gene has CDR1 SNHLY and CDR2 FYNNEI. J lost 1 base, V lost 4 bases, and 14 bases had no gene match.

The rearrangement uses TRBV5-1 and TRBJ1-1; possible D gene TRBD1, 6 bases. The V end lost 5 bases, the J end lost 3 bases, and 14 bases lay between the germline ends. The CDR3 runs to 14 residues. Germline loops: CDR1 SGHRS, CDR2 YFSETQ. Here the CDR3 DNA reads TGCGCCAGCAGGCTCAGGGGCATGGACACTGAAGCTTTCTTT. This codes for CASRLRGMDTEAFF.

The chain links TRBV7-8 to TRBJ2-5; D might be TRBD1 (5 bases). The CDR3 loop spans 14 amino acids. V lost 6 bases and J 5 bases, leaving 16 bases between the germline ends. Germline-derived CDR1 and CDR2 are SGHVS and FQNEAQ. DNA of the CDR3: TGTGCCAGCAGTCAACGGAGTAAGGGGGAGACCCAGTACTTC. This gives the protein CASSQRSKGETQYF.

This clone came up a few times. The chain uses TRBV11-3 and TRBJ1-1; D is unresolved. The CDR3 totals 14 residues. V was trimmed by 2 bases and J by 0 bases, leaving 7 bases between them. Germline assignment: CDR1 SGHNT and CDR2 YENEEA. The CDR3 sequence is CASSLYGVNTEAFF. CDR3 DNA sequence: TGTGCCAGCAGCTTATACGGAGTGAACACTGAAGCTTTCTTT.

This chain joins TRBV6-6 and TRBJ1-5; 7 nucleotides match TRBD1. CDR1 and CDR2 from the germline V gene are MNHNY and SVGAGI (reference sequence). V was clipped by 3 bases and J by 6 bases; unmatched bases: 8. This CDR3 region has 15 residues. CDR3 in amino acids: CASSYGRQGSQPQHF. The CDR3 nucleotides are TGTGCCAGCAGTTATGGCCGACAGGGCAGTCAGCCCCAGCATTTT.

This clone was counted only a few times. This chain connects TRBV19 to TRBJ1-3, with D unresolved. Germline lookup yields CDR1 LNHDA and CDR2 SQIVND (reference sequence). V was shortened by 6 bases and J by 0 bases, with 9 bases between the two germline ends. The CDR3 totals 14 residues. The CDR3 sequence is CASSLTSSGNTIYF. The CDR3 DNA reads as TGTGCCAGTAGCCTTACGAGCTCTGGAAACACCATATATTTT.

This rearrangement joins TRBV7-2 to TRBJ1-5; D gene unclear. V lost 2 bases and J 7 bases, leaving 9 bases between the germline ends. This CDR3 contains 13 residues. Germline CDR1 reads SGHTA; CDR2 reads FQGNSA. The CDR3 region is CASSLFLSQPQHF. CDR3 bases: TGTGCCAGCAGCTTATTTTTAAGCCAGCCCCAGCATTTT.

The gene calls are TRBV19 and TRBJ2-1, with TRBD2 matching over 9 bases. CDR3 length: 13 amino acids. Germline CDR1 and CDR2: LNHDA and SQIVND (reference sequence). V shed 1 base and J 10 bases; nucleotides not matched to a gene: 2. CDR3 nucleotides: TGTGCCAGTAGTATAGTTGCGGGAGGGGAGCAGTTCTTC. Encoded protein: CASSIVAGGEQFF.

This chain connects TRBV10-3 to TRBJ2-7, with D maybe TRBD1 (5 bases). The CDR3 is 13 residues long. V gave up 7 bases and J gave up 2 bases, with 12 bases separating them. The germline CDR1 and CDR2 sequences are ENHRY and SYGVKD. This CDR3 reads CAITADIPYEQYF. In DNA, the CDR3 is TGTGCCATCACCGCGGACATTCCCTACGAGCAGTACTTC.

This chain joins TRBV7-2 and TRBJ2-7; 12 nucleotides agree with TRBD2. With V trimmed by 5 bases and J by 4 bases, 3 bases remained unmatched. CDR1 is SGHTA and CDR2 is FQGNSA in the germline V gene. This CDR3 is built from 14 residues. The CDR3 spells CASSPSGRGYEQYF. The CDR3 bases are TGTGCCAGCAGCCCTAGCGGGAGGGGATACGAGCAGTACTTC.

The chain links TRBV29-1 to TRBJ2-6, with 7 bases identical to TRBD1. The CDR3 covers 15 residues. The V gene's germline CDR1 is SQVTM and CDR2 ANQGSEA. Unmatched junction bases numbered 5, after V lost 6 bases and J lost 0 bases. CDR3 DNA: TGCAGCGTGGTGACAGGGCGCTCTGGGGCCAACGTCCTGACTTTC. It codes for CSVVTGRSGANVLTF.

The genes are TRBV27 and TRBJ2-1; the match to TRBD2 covers 16 bases. The V segment lost 8 bases and the J segment 4 bases; nucleotides outside the gene matches: 2. The CDR3 contains 15 residues. Germline V gene lookup returns CDR1 MNHEY and CDR2 SMNVEV (reference sequence). The DNA for the CDR3 is TGTGCCAGCGCGGGACTAGCGGGGGGGTACAATGAGCAGTTCTTC. Translated: CASAGLAGGYNEQFF.

The rearrangement links TRBV30 to TRBJ1-1; the D is unclear. The CDR3 contains 17 residues. V lost 2 bases to trimming and J lost 1 base, with 20 bases between them. Germline V CDR1 and CDR2: GTSNPN, SVGIG (reference sequence). The CDR3 reads CAWSSFVAFLANTEAFF. The CDR3 bases are TGTGCCTGGAGTTCCTTTGTTGCCTTTTTAGCGAACACTGAAGCTTTCTTT.

The sample holds a few counts of this clone. The chain has TRBV18 and TRBJ2-2; 8 nucleotides align to TRBD1. Germline V lookup: CDR1 KGHSH, CDR2 LQKENI. The CDR3 consists of 16 residues. Trimming at V came to 6 bases and at J to 0 bases, leaving 6 bases not matched to a gene. CDR3: CASSRRTGTNTGELFF. CDR3 nucleotide sequence: TGTGCCAGCTCCCGACGGACAGGGACGAACACCGGGGAGCTGTTTTTT.

The chain has TRBV28 and TRBJ2-6; D perhaps matches TRBD1 (5 bases). The CDR3 length is 15 residues. Germline CDR1 is MDHEN and CDR2 is SYDVKM. Trimming left V 6 bases short and J 5 bases short, with 14 bases between. CDR3 DNA sequence: TGTGCCAGCAGCTCCTCCCCGGACAGGGCCAACGTCCTGACTTTC. Translated: CASSSSPDRANVLTF.

This clone was recorded once. The chain is built from TRBV6-1 and TRBJ2-7; 7 bases fit TRBD1. The ends lost 2 bases at V and 5 bases at J; junction bases unmatched: 15. Germline values: CDR1 MNHNS, CDR2 SASEGT. The CDR3 length is 17 residues. The CDR3 protein is CASSERAGGMLVDEQYF. CDR3 DNA sequence: TGTGCCAGCAGTGAACGAGCAGGGGGTATGCTCGTGGACGAGCAGTACTTC.

The V call is TRBV6-5, the J call TRBJ2-2; D ambiguous. The CDR3 length is 14 residues. V lost 2 bases and J 7 bases, leaving 11 bases between the germline ends. The germline V gene encodes CDR1 MNHEY and CDR2 SVGAGI. CDR3 sequence (DNA): TGTGCCAGCAGTTACACCCGGGTCGGCGGGGAGCTGTTTTTT. Its protein is CASSYTRVGGELFF.

As to this clone: An end of the junction differs from the germline gene, which may be a read error. This chain connects TRBV28 to TRBJ1-2, with TRBD1 matching 8 bases. The CDR3 totals 12 residues. Germline CDR1 and CDR2: MDHEN and SYDVKM. Here the CDR3 reads CASGQVDYGYTF. CDR3 in DNA: TGCGCCTCGGGACAGGTGGACTATGGCTACACCTTC.